Presented here are 10 T cell receptor beta chains from one specimen sequenced in a study of beta chain features in type 1 diabetes. Sequencing targeted expressed TCRB transcripts, as all isolated RNA had been reverse transcribed. Assay used: immunoSEQ multiplex PCR; TCRdb lists only in-frame clones, some missing. The sample holds almost 350,000 clones, roughly 8% seen once. The sequenced sample consisted of central memory CD4+ T cells from blood. These receptor sequences come from a woman younger than 35 in good health.

This chain links TRBV11-2 with TRBJ2-2, with D perhaps TRBD2 (5 bases). This CDR3 is built from 15 residues. The V gene lost 4 bases and the J gene lost 6 bases, with 15 bases spanning the gap. Germline CDR1 SGHAT, CDR2 FQNNGV. This CDR3 reads CASSSGRGSAGELFF. CDR3 sequence (DNA): TGTGCCAGCAGCTCCGGCCGGGGTTCAGCCGGGGAGCTGTTTTTT.

In its sample, this clone was seen a few times. The gene calls are TRBV10-3 and TRBJ2-2; D is possibly TRBD2 (5 bases). Germline-derived CDR1 and CDR2 are ENHRY and SYGVKD. CDR3 length: 16 amino acids. The V and J ends lost 6 bases and 6 bases respectively, with 20 bases between them. The CDR3 spells CAIRGGEGYRAGELFF. CDR3 nucleotide sequence: TGTGCCATCAGGGGCGGAGAGGGATACCGAGCCGGGGAGCTGTTTTTT.

J is TRBJ2-1 and V is TRBV11-2; 7 bases match TRBD2. V trimming: 1 base; J trimming: 6 bases; junction bases outside the gene matches: 12. This CDR3 spans 17 amino acids. From germline, CDR1 is SGHAT and CDR2 FQNNGV. The CDR3 spells CASSLVPGRGSGNEQFF. The CDR3 region has the DNA TGTGCCAGCAGCTTAGTTCCTGGGAGGGGTAGCGGCAATGAGCAGTTCTTC.

V gene TRBV11-3 combines with J gene TRBJ2-7; perhaps D is TRBD1 or TRBD2 (6 bases each). The CDR3 consists of 15 residues. V dropped 6 bases and J dropped 0 bases, with 15 bases sitting between them. The germline V gene has CDR1 SGHNT and CDR2 YENEEA. Here the CDR3 reads CASSPGGGLSYEQYF. The CDR3 DNA reads as TGTGCCAGCAGTCCAGGAGGGGGACTCTCCTACGAGCAGTACTTC.

This clone was seen ten or more times. The chain combines TRBV4-3 with TRBJ1-5; D unclear. The CDR3 extends over 16 amino acids. The germline V and J ends were trimmed by 0 bases and 4 bases, with 13 bases remaining between them. Germline V gene sequence: CDR1 LGHNA, CDR2 YSLEER. Written as DNA, the CDR3 is TGCGCCAGCAGCCAAGACTTCGCATCCGGTAATCAGCCCCAGCATTTT. It codes for CASSQDFASGNQPQHF.

J is TRBJ2-1 and V is TRBV7-3; D is ambiguous. CDR1 is SGHTA and CDR2 is FQGTGA in the germline V gene. The CDR3 length is 13 residues. V was clipped by 1 base and J by 5 bases, with 6 bases between them. CDR3 region: CASSLRRNNEQFF. The CDR3, as DNA: TGTGCCAGCAGCTTAAGACGGAACAATGAGCAGTTCTTC.

This clone has just a few counts. This chain joins TRBV6-5 and TRBJ2-1; D remains ambiguous. This CDR3 has 13 amino acids. Between the trimmed V and J ends, which lost 0 bases and 10 bases, there was a span of 10 bases. Germline CDR1 MNHEY, CDR2 SVGAGI. CDR3 coding DNA: TGTGCCAGCAGTTACTCCCTAATCAGCGAGCAGTTCTTC. Translating it yields CASSYSLISEQFF.

Of note for this clone: The same CDR3 can be traced to other DNA sequences in this sample. The rearrangement uses TRBV7-9 and TRBJ1-2; 10 bases are shared with TRBD1. Germline V gives CDR1 SEHNR, CDR2 FQNEAQ (reference sequence). This CDR3 contains 13 residues. V dropped 5 bases and J dropped 7; count of bases not matched to a gene: 4. CDR3 nucleotides: TGTGCCAGCAGCACGGGACAGGGGCGTGGCTACACCTTC. It yields the protein CASSTGQGRGYTF.

The chain employs TRBV4-3 and TRBJ1-3; maybe TRBD1 (5 bases). CDR1 and CDR2 from the germline V gene are LGHNA and YSLEER. V was shortened by 2 bases and J by 0 bases, with 8 bases between the two germline ends. The CDR3 is 15 amino acids. This chain's CDR3 is CASSQNRNSGNTIYF. The CDR3 nucleotides are TGCGCCAGCAGCCAAAACAGGAACTCTGGAAACACCATATATTTT.

There are a few counts of this clone. The chain couples TRBV6-5 to TRBJ2-3; 7 bases align to TRBD1. The CDR3 is made up of 14 amino acids. V shed 5 bases, J shed 2 bases, and the junction held 4 bases outside the gene matches. Germline V gene data show CDR1 as MNHEY and CDR2 as SVGAGI. The CDR3 sequence: CASSLTGDTDTQYF. In DNA, the CDR3 is TGTGCCAGCAGTCTCACAGGGGACACAGATACGCAGTATTTT.